This T cell receptor (beta chain) derives from a study of early T cells in non-severe SARS-CoV-2 infection. The wider study: Chains were not paired, and sequencing was done on bulk RNA from unsorted whole blood. The study, taken as a whole, reports: Comparison of clonotypes with VDJdb favored anti-spike CD8 responses while missing private and CD4 specificities.

In the case of this clonotype: Antigen unknown.

V was cut by 3 bases and J by 13 bases, with 10 bases left in between. This CDR3 is 11 amino acids long. The germline V gene has CDR1 SNHLY and CDR2 FYNNEI. Unique molecular identifiers were attached to individual cDNA molecules. One entry per CDR3 protein, called by TCRdb with MiXCR from the 5' RACE reads. The table has about 55,000 distinct CDR3 sequences, under 8% seen once. The starting material was whole blood, obtained at baseline. This chain joins TRBV2 and TRBJ2-1; D gene uncertain. The clonotype was recovered from an adult who was a healthcare worker with PCR-confirmed SARS-CoV-2 infection or an uninfected control (not recorded which). The CDR3 region has the DNA TGTGCCAGCAGTGATTGGGGTCCCCAGTTCTTC. Translating it yields CASSDWGPQFF. Drawing the rest from reference TRBV2 and TRBJ2-1, the complete variable domain is EPEVTQTPSHQVTQMGQEVILRCVPISNHLYFYWYRQILGQKVEFLVSFYNNEISEKSEIFDDQFSVERPDGSNFTLKIRSTKLEDSAMYFCASSDWGPQFFGPGTRLTVL.